This TCR beta chain was captured in a study of cytomegalovirus exposure and HLA in healthy donors. Study-level background: According to later analysis, the same platform produced the 120 validation and 600 to 800 first-cohort repertoires. Findings and limits, study-wide: A few of the chains that were CMV-associated were confirmed in vitro to be specific for CMV antigens. Altogether, about 160 TCR beta chains were recorded as cytomegalovirus-associated.

A word on this clone: Its target is unknown.

The assay was immunoSEQ multiplex PCR, and TCRdb's table has in-frame clones only and misses some. The sample records roughly 90,000 clones, 85% being singletons. The donors were part of the 120-subject validation cohort, which stood apart from the roughly 670-subject first cohort. V lost 2 bases, J lost 4 bases, and 20 bases lay in between. The CDR3 is 17 residues long. Germline loops: CDR1 SGHAT, CDR2 FQNNGV. The receptor was derived from a man younger than 35 in good health and CMV-seropositive. The genes are TRBV11-2 and TRBJ1-2; D unresolved. The sequenced material came from PBMCs. The CDR3 loop is CASSLSAGETLFYGYTF. DNA of the CDR3: TGTGCCAGCAGCTTATCGGCAGGCGAAACTCTTTTCTATGGCTACACCTTC.